This T cell receptor (beta chain) was recorded in a study of T-cell reconstitution after alpha-beta-depleted transplantation in children. The CDR3 sequence is 20 residues long. Germline CDR1 reads MNHEY; CDR2 reads SMNVEV (reference sequence). The V gene end was trimmed by 6 bases and the J gene end by 0 bases; junction bases not matched to a gene: 15. Construction of the TCRbeta library involved unique molecular identifiers. TCRdb called the PCR reads again in MiXCR, with one record for every CDR3 protein. The repertoire includes around 200,000 distinct CDR3 sequences, roughly 9% of them detected once, and approximately 6.6% sits in the top ten.

The material sequenced was PBMCs from the stem cell graft donor, taken from the stem cell graft. The TCR sequence derives from a human donor who donated a stem cell graft to a child with acute lymphoblastic leukemia. The chain uses TRBV27 and TRBJ1-5, with 12 bases fitting TRBD1. This chain's CDR3 is CASRTLTGTGGLYSNQPQHF. CDR3 nucleotide sequence: TGTGCCAGCAGGACCCTAACCGGGACAGGGGGCCTTTATAGCAATCAGCCCCAGCATTTT.